This T cell receptor beta chain was identified in a study of PD-1 blockade in classical Hodgkin lymphoma. Study-wide background: Patients were dosed intravenously with nivolumab at 3 mg/kg every 2 weeks.

The CDR3 runs to 14 residues. CDR1 and CDR2 from the germline V gene are MGHDK and SYGVNS. V shed 4 bases, J shed 8 bases, and the junction held 8 bases outside the gene matches. Study-wide results and limits: Baseline diversity was lower in partial responders and progressors than complete responders.

Profiled with immunoSEQ multiplex PCR; TCRdb holds only in-frame clones, not every one. The profile shows almost 85,000 clones, about nine tenths of them singletons. In every patient, relapse followed autologous stem cell transplantation, while exposure to brentuximab vedotin differed. Comments on this clone: The antigen is undetermined.

The sequence was collected from a human donor with classical Hodgkin lymphoma. Specimen: peripheral blood mononuclear cells (PBMCs), collected at baseline. The chain joins TRBV25-1 to TRBJ1-2; 9 positions agree with TRBD1. CDR3 amino acids: CASSANRGQGGYTF. The CDR3 DNA reads TGTGCCAGCAGTGCTAACAGGGGGCAGGGCGGCTACACCTTC.